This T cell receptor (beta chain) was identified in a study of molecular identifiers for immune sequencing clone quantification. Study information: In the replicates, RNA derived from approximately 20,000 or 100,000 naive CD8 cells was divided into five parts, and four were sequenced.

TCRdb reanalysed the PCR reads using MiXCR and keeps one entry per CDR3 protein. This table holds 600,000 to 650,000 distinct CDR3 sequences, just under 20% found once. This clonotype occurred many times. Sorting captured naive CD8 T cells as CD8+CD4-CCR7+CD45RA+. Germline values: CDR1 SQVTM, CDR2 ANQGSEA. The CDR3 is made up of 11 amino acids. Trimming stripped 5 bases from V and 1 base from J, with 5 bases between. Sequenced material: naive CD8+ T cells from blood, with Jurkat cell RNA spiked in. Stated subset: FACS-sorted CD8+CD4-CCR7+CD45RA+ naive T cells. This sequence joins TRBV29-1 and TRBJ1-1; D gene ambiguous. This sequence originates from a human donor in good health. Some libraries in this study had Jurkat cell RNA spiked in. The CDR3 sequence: CSVIPNTEAFF. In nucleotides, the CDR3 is TGCAGCGTTATACCGAACACTGAAGCTTTCTTT.